By frequency, the clone carrying this T cell receptor beta chain registers large. Its antigen is not known. TRB rearrangements were amplified by touch-down multiplex PCR with mixed TRB-A/B primers. TCRdb re-called the multiplex PCR reads; every CDR3 protein appears as one record, without DNA. This specimen shows about 4,100 distinct CDR3 sequences; the ten leading clones hold roughly 15%. The data are from a study of T cell clusters in autoimmune cytopenias. For the study at large: TRB sequencing had a median around 52,000 reads and 2,000 to 3,000 distinct clonotypes per sample.

The CDR3 runs 13 residues. Germline V lookup: CDR1 LNHDA, CDR2 SQIVND (reference sequence). Approximately 40,000 genome equivalents of blood DNA were amplified for TRB. Whole-study results and caveats: TRB repertoire shifts in secondary cytopenia and chronic lymphocytic leukemia mostly reflected lymphoma, not autoimmunity.

The sample was also reused in another study, on T cell repertoires in aging, cancer and after chemotherapy.

Input material: peripheral blood. This clonotype originated in a human donor in good health. The chain recombines TRBV19 with TRBJ1-6. CDR3: CASSIGNNSPLHF. Full variable domain (rest looked up from reference TRBV19 and TRBJ1-6): DGGITQSPKYLFRKEGQNVTLSCEQNLNHDAMYWYRQDPGQGLRLIYYSQIVNDFQKGDIAEGYSVSREKKESFPLTVTSAQKNPTAFYLCASSIGNNSPLHFGNGTRLTVT.